The rows below give T cell receptor beta chains drawn from one sample of a study of vaccination and CD4 T cells after COVID-19. These receptors are not linked to any known antigen. TCRdb re-called the PCR reads through MiXCR, storing one row per CDR3 protein. Of about 4,000 distinct CDR3 sequences detected, 15% to 20% appear once; the ten largest clones hold approximately 25%. The sequencing sample was made of CD4+ T cells from blood, cultured in vitro. Receptors originate from a human donor who had recovered from COVID-19. Each CDR3 is given with its conserved first and last residue. The D gene is left open where the match is weak. Size values are once, few and many counts, or a class for expanded clones, and some rows have none.

>TRBV12-3/TRBV12-4|TRBJ1-2|TRBD1|large
CASSFGTGVNGYTF
TGTGCCAGCAGTTTCGGGACAGGGGTAAATGGCTACACCTTC
>TRBV6-5|TRBJ2-7|TRBD1|few
CASSYSRTGVGEQYF
TGTGCCAGCAGTTACTCGCGGACAGGGGTCGGCGAGCAGTACTTC
>TRBV20-1|TRBJ2-3|TRBD1|.
CSARDWAGGPILPVDTQYF
TGCAGTGCTAGAGATTGGGCAGGGGGCCCGATCCTCCCGGTGGATACGCAGTATTTT
>TRBV7-9|TRBJ1-4|.|.
CASSLDRAPREKLFF
TGTGCCAGCAGCTTAGACAGGGCACCCCGCGAAAAACTGTTTTTT
>TRBV20-1|TRBJ2-3|TRBD1|few
CSVGTGRHTDTQYF
TGCAGTGTTGGGACAGGGAGACACACAGATACGCAGTATTTT
>TRBV18|TRBJ2-3|TRBD2|.
CASSPGTSGRPADTQYF
TGTGCCAGCTCACCAGGGACTAGCGGGAGACCGGCGGATACGCAGTATTTT
>TRBV5-4|TRBJ2-7|TRBD1|.
CASSPRGGPTEQYF
TGTGCCAGCAGCCCAAGAGGGGGCCCCACCGAGCAGTACTTC
>TRBV6-1|TRBJ1-5|.|.
CASSPDFLWGQPQHF
TGTGCCAGCAGCCCCGACTTCCTTTGGGGTCAGCCCCAGCATTTT
>TRBV19|TRBJ2-2|.|few
CASSVTQVRLTGELFF
TGTGCCAGTAGTGTTACACAGGTTCGTCTAACCGGGGAGCTGTTTTTT
>TRBV5-1|TRBJ2-3|TRBD1|few
CASSLGDRGTDTQYF
TGCGCCAGCAGCTTAGGGGACAGGGGAACAGATACGCAGTATTTT
>TRBV10-3|TRBJ2-3|.|.
CAINGPTDTQYF
TGTGCCATCAATGGACCCACAGATACGCAGTATTTT